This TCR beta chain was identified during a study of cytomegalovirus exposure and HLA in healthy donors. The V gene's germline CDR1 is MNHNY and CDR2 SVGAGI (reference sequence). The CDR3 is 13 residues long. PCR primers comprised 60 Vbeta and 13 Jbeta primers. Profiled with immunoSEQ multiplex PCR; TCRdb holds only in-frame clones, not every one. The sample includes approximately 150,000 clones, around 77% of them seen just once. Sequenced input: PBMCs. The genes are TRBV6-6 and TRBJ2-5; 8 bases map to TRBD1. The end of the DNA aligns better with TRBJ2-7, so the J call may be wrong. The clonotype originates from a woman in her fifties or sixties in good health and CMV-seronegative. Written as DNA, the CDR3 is TGTGCCAGCAGTAAAGGACAGGGAAACGAGCAGTACTTC. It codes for CASSKGQGNEQYF.